Sequencing of this T cell receptor beta chain was carried out in a study of ipilimumab plus nivolumab after autologous stem cell transplantation. Across the whole study: Typical patient got 5 or 6 ipilimumab doses and seven to nine nivolumab doses (median). The DLBCL group included primary refractory and relapsed cases.

Study-level findings and limits: Per the authors, repertoire, Treg and microbiota data justify further study.

The assay was immunoSEQ multiplex PCR, and TCRdb's table has in-frame clones only and misses some. The repertoire holds 15,000 to 20,000 clones, with around 80% as singletons. J was trimmed by 3 bases and V by 6 bases; bases with no gene match: 8. Germline V lookup: CDR1 MNHEY, CDR2 SMNVEV (reference sequence). This CDR3 spans 16 amino acids. Ipilimumab, 1 mg/kg, started 14 to 28 days after autologous transplant. On this clone: The antigen remains unidentified.

The sample consisted of PBMCs, taken in a trial of ipilimumab plus nivolumab as post-transplant consolidation. The V call is TRBV27, the J call TRBJ2-1; 10 bases map to TRBD2. This sequence originates from a male donor with diffuse large B-cell lymphoma. CDR3 region: CASSGASGSNYNEQFF. CDR3 coding DNA: TGTGCCAGCAGCGGGGCTAGCGGGAGCAACTACAATGAGCAGTTCTTC.